The clone carrying this TCR beta chain has only one observation. The data originate from a study of blood T cell repertoires in COVID-19. Study as a whole: From the United States, Italy and Spain came samples of acute and convalescent COVID-19. Sources were T cells, B-cell-depleted T cells, or PBMCs; the material itself was cDNA or gDNA.

Sequenced by immunoSEQ multiplex PCR; TCRdb stores in-frame clones only, minus some. The data hold about 130,000 clones, with around 89% observed a single time. The CDR3 covers 17 residues. J was trimmed by 0 bases and V by 2 bases; bases with no gene match: 9. In germline, CDR1 is KGHSH, CDR2 LQKENI. The chain is built from TRBV18 and TRBJ1-1; TRBD1 matches at 7 bases. The sequence was collected from a man between 60 and 75 years old with COVID-19, enrolled during active disease. Sequencing input: peripheral blood. For the CDR3, the DNA is TGTGCCAGCTCACCAACGGGTCAGGGGGGCATGAACACTGAAGCTTTCTTT. Its protein product is CASSPTGQGGMNTEAFF.